The 16 T cell receptor beta chains in this list originate from one sample, sequenced in a study of T cell changes during pregnancy in multiple sclerosis. Measured with immunoSEQ multiplex PCR; TCRdb has only the in-frame clones, and not every one. Seen here are 75,000 to 90,000 clones, approximately 90% observed once, and the top ten hold approximately 0.2%. The sequencing here drew on CD4+ T cells from peripheral blood mononuclear cells, taken before pregnancy. All receptors come from a female donor with multiple sclerosis, enrolled in a pregnancy study.

This rearrangement joins TRBV5-1 to TRBJ2-2; 8 nucleotides match TRBD2. The ends lost 1 base at V and 0 bases at J; junction bases unmatched: 5. This CDR3 has 17 amino acids. CDR1 is SGHRS, CDR2 YFSETQ, per germline. CDR3 sequence reads: CASSLKASGPNTGELFF. Here the CDR3 DNA reads TGCGCCAGCAGCTTGAAGGCTAGCGGGCCGAACACCGGGGAGCTGTTTTTT.

V is TRBV5-1 and J is TRBJ2-3, with unresolved D. The CDR3 length is 14 residues. Germline values: CDR1 SGHRS, CDR2 YFSETQ. Trimming shortened V by 0 bases and J by 2 bases, and 7 bases separated the two germline ends. The DNA for the CDR3 is TGCGCCAGCAGCTTGGTAGTCAACACAGATACGCAGTATTTT. Residues: CASSLVVNTDTQYF.

This rearrangement joins TRBV11-2 to TRBJ1-1, with 9 positions matching TRBD1. V was pared by 1 base and J by 6 bases, with 6 bases of the junction left unmatched. Germline V gene sequence: CDR1 SGHAT, CDR2 FQNNGV. The CDR3 has 15 residues. This CDR3 reads CASSLVGTGSAEAFF. DNA of the CDR3: TGTGCCAGCAGCTTAGTTGGGACAGGGTCGGCTGAAGCTTTCTTT. Full variable domain (rest looked up from reference TRBV11-2 and TRBJ1-1): EAGVAQSPRYKIIEKRQSVAFWCNPISGHATLYWYQQILGQGPKLLIQFQNNGVVDDSQLPKDRFSAERLKGVDSTLKIQPAKLEDSAVYLCASSLVGTGSAEAFFGQGTRLTVV.

This chain joins TRBV5-1 and TRBJ2-1; D perhaps matches TRBD2 (6 bases). Trimming shortened V by 4 bases and J by 2 bases, and 13 bases separated the two germline ends. Germline V gene lookup returns CDR1 SGHRS and CDR2 YFSETQ. This CDR3 region has 15 residues. The CDR3 here is CASSPGERAYNEQFF. CDR3 bases: TGCGCCAGCAGCCCCGGGGAGCGGGCCTACAATGAGCAGTTCTTC.

This chain links TRBV7-8 with TRBJ2-7, with 7 bases fitting TRBD1. The ends lost 3 bases at V and 3 bases at J; junction bases unmatched: 8. The CDR3 has 15 amino acids. Germline V gene lookup returns CDR1 SGHVS and CDR2 FQNEAQ. The DNA for the CDR3 is TGTGCCAGCAGCTTGTTGCGACAGGGAGTCTACGAGCAGTACTTC. Its translation: CASSLLRQGVYEQYF.

This clone was found once. The rearrangement uses TRBV13 and TRBJ1-2; 10 positions match TRBD1. The CDR3 is made up of 15 amino acids. From germline, CDR1 is PRHDT and CDR2 FYEKMQ (reference sequence). V trimming: 5 bases; J trimming: 8 bases; junction bases outside the gene matches: 11. CDR3 sequence reads: CASSPYDGTGDGYTF. Written as DNA, the CDR3 is TGTGCCAGCAGCCCCTATGACGGGACAGGGGACGGCTACACCTTC.

The V gene is TRBV7-9, the J gene TRBJ2-7; TRBD1 aligns across 9 bases. Germline V gives CDR1 SEHNR, CDR2 FQNEAQ (reference sequence). The CDR3 length is 12 residues. J gave up 4 bases and V 5 bases, and 0 bases lay outside the gene matches. The CDR3 DNA is TGTGCCAGCAGCGGGACAGGGTACGAGCAGTACTTC. It translates to CASSGTGYEQYF. Variable domain in full (rest from reference TRBV7-9 and TRBJ2-7): DTGVSQNPRHKITKRGQNVTFRCDPISEHNRLYWYRQTLGQGPEFLTYFQNEAQLEKSRLLSDRFSAERPKGSFSTLEIQRTEQGDSAMYLCASSGTGYEQYFGPGTRLTVT.

The V gene is TRBV5-4, the J gene TRBJ2-3; TRBD1 aligns across 8 bases. CDR3 length: 15 amino acids. CDR1 is SGHNT, CDR2 YYREEE, per germline (reference sequence). Germline trimming cut 4 bases from V and 1 base from J; bases unmatched to any gene: 5. The CDR3 nucleotides are TGTGCCAGCAGCCTTGGACAGGGTGGCACAGATACGCAGTATTTT. It yields the protein CASSLGQGGTDTQYF.

This chain joins TRBV7-2 and TRBJ2-5, with TRBD2 matching 9 bases. Trimming took 6 bases from V and 5 from J; bases not matched to a gene: 16. From germline, CDR1 is SGHTA and CDR2 FQGNSA. The CDR3 has 17 amino acids. This chain's CDR3 is CASSRRAGGYWGETQYF. CDR3 sequence (DNA): TGTGCCAGCAGTCGGCGAGCGGGGGGCTACTGGGGGGAGACCCAGTACTTC.

This clone has just a few counts. The CDR3 spells CATSRGRTNTGELFF. In DNA, the CDR3 is TGTGCCACCTCCAGGGGGAGAACAAACACCGGGGAGCTGTTTTTT. The chain uses TRBV7-8 and TRBJ2-2; 7 bases fit TRBD1. Germline V CDR1 and CDR2: SGHVS, FQNEAQ. The V and J ends lost 10 bases and 2 bases, in that order; junction bases with no gene match: 10. This CDR3 spans 15 amino acids.

V is TRBV28 and J is TRBJ1-1; 7 nucleotides align to TRBD1. Trimming removed 6 bases from V and 3 bases from J; junction bases left unmatched: 10. The CDR3 sequence is 15 residues long. Germline lookup yields CDR1 MDHEN and CDR2 SYDVKM. This CDR3 is CASSTSGTAYTEAFF. As DNA, the CDR3 is TGTGCCAGCAGCACCTCTGGGACAGCATACACTGAAGCTTTCTTT.

The genes are TRBV7-6 and TRBJ2-1; 14 bases agree with TRBD2. CDR3 length equals 19 residues. Germline-derived CDR1 and CDR2 are SGHVS and FNYEAQ. V gave up 5 bases and J gave up 3 bases; unmatched junction bases: 12. The DNA for the CDR3 is TGTGCCAGCAGCCCACAACCGGGACTAGCGGGAGCTGTCTACAATGAGCAGTTCTTC. Its protein product is CASSPQPGLAGAVYNEQFF.

This chain joins TRBV5-1 and TRBJ2-7; 9 bases match TRBD1. The germline V gene encodes CDR1 SGHRS and CDR2 YFSETQ. CDR3 length: 15 amino acids. V dropped 3 bases and J dropped 7; count of bases not matched to a gene: 11. This CDR3 is CASSSRQGEPLEQYF. The DNA of the CDR3 is TGCGCCAGCAGCTCTAGACAGGGGGAGCCCCTAGAGCAGTACTTC.

The chain joins TRBV25-1 to TRBJ2-1; D remains ambiguous. V shed 3 bases and J shed 6 bases, with 9 bases lying between them. Germline CDR1 and CDR2: MGHDK and SYGVNS. The CDR3 runs 13 residues. The CDR3 bases are TGTGCCAGCAGTGATTGGGCCATCAATGAGCAGTTCTTC. This sequence encodes CASSDWAINEQFF.

The J gene is TRBJ1-1, the V gene TRBV5-4; TRBD1 agrees at 9 bases. The CDR3 totals 14 residues. Germline assignment: CDR1 SGHNT and CDR2 YYREEE (reference sequence). Unmatched junction bases numbered 6, after V lost 4 bases and J lost 5 bases. The CDR3 loop reads CASSLWTGVTEAFF. For the CDR3, the DNA is TGTGCCAGCAGCCTCTGGACAGGGGTAACTGAAGCTTTCTTT.

This chain uses TRBV19 with TRBJ2-3, with TRBD1 identical over 9 bases. CDR1 is LNHDA and CDR2 is SQIVND in the germline V gene (reference sequence). The CDR3 spans 17 residues. V shed 5 bases, J shed 4 bases, and the junction held 13 bases outside the gene matches. The DNA for the CDR3 is TGTGCCAGTAGTCAAGCCGGACAGGGGAGTAGGGCAGATACGCAGTATTTT. Its protein is CASSQAGQGSRADTQYF.